These 29 T cell receptor beta chains share one sample of origin, sequenced in a study of regulatory T cells in long-lasting Graves disease. With iRepertoire HTBI primers and Arm-PCR of CDR3 regions, TCR beta libraries were built. TCRdb recomputed calls from the multiplex PCR reads with MiXCR, one row per CDR3 protein. Found here are 620,000 or so distinct CDR3 sequences, 15% to 20% of them singletons; the top ten hold 18%. Regarding time point: newly diagnosed GD, antithyroid drugs for less than 3 months. The TCR library used RNA extracted from PBMCs. These data also featured in a second study, about T cells in Graves' hyperthyroidism and ophthalmopathy.

The source was peripheral blood mononuclear cells (PBMCs), collected at new diagnosis, from a patient treated with antithyroid drugs. The receptors were sampled from a woman aged 25-40 years with Graves disease.

This clonotype was seen many times. The gene calls are TRBV7-9 and TRBJ1-5; D possibly corresponds to TRBD1 (5 bases). The ends were cut back, 4 bases at V and 7 bases at J, with 14 bases in the middle. CDR1 is SEHNR, CDR2 FQNEAQ, per germline (reference sequence). CDR3 length: 14 residues. The CDR3 DNA reads TGTGCCAGCAGCTCTGGGACCTCGGGCCAGCCCCAGCATTTT. Translated, it gives CASSSGTSGQPQHF.

This clonotype occurred many times. A much larger clone lies one base from this, so it may be a read error. The chain is built from TRBV11-2 and TRBJ2-2; D is unclear. The CDR3 is made up of 13 amino acids. Germline V gives CDR1 SGHAT, CDR2 FQNNGV. V lost 5 bases and J 1 base, leaving 5 bases between the germline ends. This chain's CDR3 is CASSGMNTGELFF. DNA for the CDR3: TGTGCCAGCAGCGGCATGAACACCGGGGAGCTGTTTTTT.

The rearrangement links TRBV10-3 to TRBJ2-7, with D tentatively TRBD1 (6 bases). The CDR3 totals 14 residues. Germline V gene data show CDR1 as ENHRY and CDR2 as SYGVKD. Trimming removed 7 bases at V and 4 bases at J, with 17 bases between. DNA of the CDR3: TGTGCCATCACTAACCATATTGACAGGTACGAGCAGTACTTC. Protein: CAITNHIDRYEQYF.

This clonotype was detected only a few times. The chain joins TRBV6-2 or TRBV6-3 to TRBJ2-1, with 7 bases lining up with TRBD2. The end of the DNA aligns better with TRBJ2-5, so the J call may be wrong. Per germline, CDR1 MNHEY and CDR2 SVGEGT. The CDR3 length is 14 residues. The CDR3 sequence is CASKKRESWETQYF. CDR3 bases: TGTGCCAGCAAAAAGCGGGAATCGTGGGAGACCCAGTACTTC.

In this sample, this clonotype turned up a few times. The chain carries TRBV12-3 or TRBV12-4 and TRBJ2-1; perhaps TRBD1 as D (6 bases). The CDR3 contains 14 residues. Trimming took 2 bases from V and 10 from J, leaving 15 bases between them. The CDR3 DNA is TGTGCCAGCAGTTTATGGGCAGGGGTTAACGAGCAGTTCTTC. It yields the protein CASSLWAGVNEQFF.

This clonotype was recorded a few times. V usage is TRBV15 and J usage is TRBJ2-3; D may be TRBD2 (6 bases). The V gene's germline CDR1 is LNHNV and CDR2 YYDKDF (reference sequence). The CDR3 has 16 amino acids. The V end was cut by 6 bases, the J end by 4 bases, with 20 bases between. CDR3 in amino acids: CATRDGGGNDPDTQYF. For the CDR3, the DNA is TGTGCCACCAGAGATGGTGGGGGGAACGACCCAGATACGCAGTATTTT.

The sample holds many counts of this clonotype. This chain joins TRBV27 and TRBJ2-7, with 9 bases that match TRBD2. The germline gives CDR1 MNHEY, CDR2 SMNVEV (reference sequence). V lost 4 bases to trimming and J lost 7 bases; unmatched junction nucleotides: 11. This CDR3 has 15 amino acids. This chain's CDR3 is CASSSVAGASREQYF. CDR3 bases: TGTGCCAGCAGTTCGGTAGCGGGAGCCTCCAGGGAGCAGTACTTC.

Comments on this clonotype: One end of the junction fails to match germline, which may point to a read error. V and J are TRBV20-1 and TRBJ2-2, with TRBD2 identical over 9 bases. CDR3 length: 17 amino acids. CDR1 is DFQATT and CDR2 is SNEGSKA in the germline V gene (reference sequence). Written as DNA, the CDR3 is TGCAGTGTTAGAGATAACGCGGGAGGGTCGCTCACCGGGGAGCTGTTTTTT. As protein: CSVRDNAGGSLTGELFF.

This clonotype has a count of ten or more. The rearrangement uses TRBV7-9 and TRBJ2-7; perhaps TRBD2 as D (5 bases). CDR3 size: 16 residues. Germline V gene data show CDR1 as SEHNR and CDR2 as FQNEAQ (reference sequence). With 5 bases removed from V and 0 bases from J, the gap between germline ends came to 17 bases. DNA of the CDR3: TGTGCCAGCAGCCCGCGGGCCGCAAAGAGCTCCTACGAGCAGTACTTC. Translated: CASSPRAAKSSYEQYF. The full variable domain, its missing parts supplied by reference TRBV7-9 and TRBJ2-7, is DTGVSQNPRHKITKRGQNVTFRCDPISEHNRLYWYRQTLGQGPEFLTYFQNEAQLEKSRLLSDRFSAERPKGSFSTLEIQRTEQGDSAMYLCASSPRAAKSSYEQYFGPGTRLTVT.

As for this clonotype: The germline gene is not matched at one end of the junction; a read error may be the cause. This chain connects TRBV7-8 to TRBJ2-7; 12 bases are shared with TRBD2. The germline V gene has CDR1 SGHVS and CDR2 FQNEAQ. This CDR3 is 16 amino acids long. Here the CDR3 DNA reads TGTGCCAGCAGCCTACCGGGACTAGCGGGTCCCTACGAGCAGCACTTC. Its translation: CASSLPGLAGPYEQHF. Full variable domain (remainder filled in from reference TRBV7-8 and TRBJ2-7): GAGVSQSPRYKVAKRGQDVALRCDPISGHVSLFWYQQALGQGPEFLTYFQNEAQLDKSGLPSDRFFAERPEGSVSTLKIQRTQQEDSAVYLCASSLPGLAGPYEQHFGPGTRLTVT.

This clonotype showed up many times. Here the CDR3 DNA reads TGTGCCAGCAGTTTTTGGGGAGGCGGGAGCTCCTACGAGCAGTACTTC. As protein: CASSFWGGGSSYEQYF. The gene calls are TRBV28 and TRBJ2-7; 7 bases align to TRBD2. V shed 3 bases, J shed 0 bases, and the junction held 8 bases outside the gene matches. The CDR3 length is 16 residues. Germline V CDR1 and CDR2: MDHEN, SYDVKM.

This clonotype has just a few counts. The rearrangement links TRBV20-1 to TRBJ2-3; D perhaps matches TRBD1 (6 bases). This CDR3 region has 14 residues. Germline CDR1 is DFQATT and CDR2 is SNEGSKA (reference sequence). The V end was cut by 4 bases, the J end by 3 bases, with 14 bases between. The CDR3 DNA follows: TGCAGTGCTACGCAGGGGTTTACTACAGATACGCAGTATTTT. It is translated as CSATQGFTTDTQYF.

J is TRBJ2-7 and V is TRBV30; tentatively, D is TRBD2 (6 bases). The CDR3 runs 16 residues. The V end lost 5 bases, the J end lost 0 bases, and 20 bases lay between the germline ends. Germline CDR1 reads GTSNPN; CDR2 reads SVGIG (reference sequence). CDR3 DNA sequence: TGTGCCTGGGGCTCCAGTCGGGGGAGCCGCTCCTACGAGCAGTACTTC. Amino acids: CAWGSSRGSRSYEQYF.

The rearrangement joins TRBV6-1 to TRBJ1-1; no firm D call. The CDR3 is 13 amino acids. Germline lookup yields CDR1 MNHNS and CDR2 SASEGT. Trimming left V 1 base short and J 11 bases short, with 14 bases between. The CDR3 loop is CASSEGELVRAFF. CDR3 DNA sequence: TGTGCCAGCAGTGAAGGGGAACTAGTCAGGGCTTTCTTT.

Many counts were recorded for this clonotype. V is TRBV12-5 and J is TRBJ2-6, with TRBD1 matching 10 bases. The ends lost 5 bases at V and 4 bases at J; junction bases unmatched: 17. This CDR3 comprises 20 residues. Germline assignment: CDR1 LGHNT and CDR2 FRNRAP. In nucleotides, the CDR3 is TGTGCTAGTGGTCGCGTAGACAGGGGGCACCCGCTTGGAGGGGCCAACGTCCTGACTTTC. It encodes CASGRVDRGHPLGGANVLTF.

This clonotype has ten or more counts. J is TRBJ2-3 and V is TRBV18, with 8 bases identical to TRBD2. The V gene end was trimmed by 6 bases and the J gene end by 5 bases; junction bases not matched to a gene: 7. Germline V gene lookup returns CDR1 KGHSH and CDR2 LQKENI. The CDR3 contains 14 residues. The CDR3: CASSPAGAGDTQYF. In DNA form, the CDR3 reads TGTGCCAGCTCCCCAGCGGGAGCGGGAGATACGCAGTATTTT.

The sample holds many counts of this clonotype. This chain joins TRBV7-3 and TRBJ1-4, with D uncertain. CDR1 and CDR2 from the germline V gene are SGHTA and FQGTGA. This CDR3 has 13 residues. V dropped 2 bases and J dropped 3 bases, with 4 bases sitting between them. CDR3 residues: CASSLRPNEKLFF. In DNA form, the CDR3 reads TGTGCCAGCAGCTTACGGCCTAATGAAAAACTGTTTTTT.

In this sample, this clonotype turned up a few times. This sequence joins TRBV6-5 and TRBJ2-2; 7 nucleotides agree with TRBD1. The CDR3 covers 15 residues. Germline assignment: CDR1 MNHEY and CDR2 SVGAGI. Unmatched junction bases numbered 4, after V lost 2 bases and J lost 4 bases. The CDR3 sequence: CASSYPSGGTGELFF. The CDR3 DNA sequence: TGTGCCAGCAGTTACCCCTCAGGGGGCACCGGGGAGCTGTTTTTT.

This clonotype was recorded many times. This rearrangement joins TRBV3-1 to TRBJ1-4; D perhaps matches TRBD1 (5 bases). Looked up from germline, CDR1 is LGHDT and CDR2 is YNNKEL (reference sequence). The CDR3 length is 13 residues. V was shortened by 1 base and J by 10 bases, with 10 bases between the two germline ends. The CDR3 region has the DNA TGTGCCAGCAGCCAAGGACCGGGACGAAAACTGTTTTTT. Amino acids: CASSQGPGRKLFF.

This clonotype was counted many times. The chain joins TRBV2 to TRBJ1-2, with a tentative D call TRBD1 (6 bases). Germline lookup yields CDR1 SNHLY and CDR2 FYNNEI. Trimming took 3 bases from V and 2 from J, leaving 13 bases between them. The CDR3 runs to 15 residues. The CDR3 sequence is CASSEAGTLNYGYTF. DNA of the CDR3: TGTGCCAGCAGTGAGGCGGGGACACTGAACTATGGCTACACCTTC.

The chain recombines TRBV7-2 with TRBJ2-1; TRBD2 matches 14 bases. The J segment lost 7 bases and the V segment lost 6 bases, leaving 5 bases of the junction unmatched. Germline V gene data show CDR1 as SGHTA and CDR2 as FQGNSA. The CDR3 has 15 residues. The CDR3 region is CASRRLAGGWNEQFF. CDR3 coding DNA: TGTGCCAGCAGGCGACTAGCGGGAGGGTGGAATGAGCAGTTCTTC.

This clonotype was observed a few times. V is TRBV12-3 or TRBV12-4 and J is TRBJ1-6; TRBD1 might be the D (6 bases). With 6 bases removed from V and 2 bases from J, the gap between germline ends came to 11 bases. This CDR3 is built from 15 residues. The CDR3: CASREQGPYNSPLHF. DNA of the CDR3: TGTGCCAGCAGAGAACAGGGTCCCTATAATTCACCCCTCCACTTT.

This clonotype was seen ten or more times. The chain recombines TRBV27 with TRBJ2-1; D is perhaps TRBD1 (8 bases). The CDR3 consists of 17 residues. Trimming took 5 bases from V and 4 from J, leaving 21 bases between them. Germline CDR1 MNHEY, CDR2 SMNVEV (reference sequence). In DNA, the CDR3 is TGTGCCAGCAGTACACAACAGGGGGGGCCGTGGTACAATGAGCAGTTCTTC. It translates to CASSTQQGGPWYNEQFF.

This clonotype came up a few times. In nucleotides, the CDR3 is TGTGCCAGCAGCCAATTAGGCGGGGGGGTCGAGAATGAGCAGTTCTTC. Its protein product is CASSQLGGGVENEQFF. This rearrangement joins TRBV3-1 to TRBJ2-1; 9 bases match TRBD2. In germline, CDR1 is LGHDT, CDR2 YNNKEL (reference sequence). The junction had 9 bases not matched to a gene; V was cut back by 2 bases and J by 7 bases. This CDR3 is built from 16 residues.

This clonotype was detected a few times. The chain couples TRBV7-6 to TRBJ1-1; D is possibly TRBD1 (6 bases). The CDR3 sequence is 16 residues long. The V end lost 6 bases, the J end lost 3 bases, and 20 bases lay between the germline ends. The germline gives CDR1 SGHVS, CDR2 FNYEAQ. CDR3 nucleotides: TGTGCCAGCAGAGCGGGGGGCGACGGAACGGACACTGAAGCTTTCTTT. As protein: CASRAGGDGTDTEAFF.

The rearrangement uses TRBV19 and TRBJ1-6, with 7 bases aligning to TRBD1. Per the germline V gene, CDR1 is LNHDA and CDR2 is SQIVND (reference sequence). Trimming at V came to 5 bases and at J to 6 bases, leaving 7 bases not matched to a gene. The CDR3 consists of 15 residues. The CDR3 loop reads CASSVDRVGNSPLHF. Here the CDR3 DNA reads TGTGCCAGTAGTGTCGACAGGGTCGGTAATTCACCCCTCCACTTT.

Written as DNA, the CDR3 is TGCAGTGCTAGAGGTGGGGGGGGGGCCATGAACACTGAAGCTTTCTTT. Translated, it gives CSARGGGGAMNTEAFF. The chain combines TRBV20-1 with TRBJ1-1; a possible D gene is TRBD1 (6 bases). The V gene lost 1 base and the J gene lost 0 bases, with 15 bases spanning the gap. This CDR3 comprises 16 residues. Germline CDR1 is DFQATT and CDR2 is SNEGSKA (reference sequence).

The chain carries TRBV2 and TRBJ1-6; possibly TRBD1 for D (6 bases). This CDR3 region has 15 residues. V lost 0 bases, J lost 6 bases, and 9 bases lay in between. CDR1 is SNHLY and CDR2 is FYNNEI in the germline V gene. The CDR3 coding sequence is TGTGCCAGCAGTGAAGCGGACAGTGCTAATTCACCCCTCCACTTT. Translation gives CASSEADSANSPLHF.

This clonotype was observed at least ten times. V gene TRBV27 combines with J gene TRBJ1-5, with 11 bases aligning to TRBD1. V lost 6 bases and J lost 2; bases outside the gene matches: 6. CDR3 size: 16 residues. Looked up from germline, CDR1 is MNHEY and CDR2 is SMNVEV (reference sequence). The CDR3 here is CASRGQGAYGNQPQHF. The CDR3 nucleotides read TGTGCCAGCAGAGGACAGGGGGCTTATGGCAATCAGCCCCAGCATTTT.